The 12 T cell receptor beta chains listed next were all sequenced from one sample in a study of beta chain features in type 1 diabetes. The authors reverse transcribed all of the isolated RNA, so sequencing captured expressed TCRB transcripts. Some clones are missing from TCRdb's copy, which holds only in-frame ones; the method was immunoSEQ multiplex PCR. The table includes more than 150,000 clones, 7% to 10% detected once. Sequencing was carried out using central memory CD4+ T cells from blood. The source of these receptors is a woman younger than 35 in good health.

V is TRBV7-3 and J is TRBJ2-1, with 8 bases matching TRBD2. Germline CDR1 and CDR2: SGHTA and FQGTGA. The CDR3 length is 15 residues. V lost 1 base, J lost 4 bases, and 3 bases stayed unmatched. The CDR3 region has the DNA TGTGCCAGCAGCTTAAACGGGGGGGGGTACAATGAGCAGTTCTTC. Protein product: CASSLNGGGYNEQFF.

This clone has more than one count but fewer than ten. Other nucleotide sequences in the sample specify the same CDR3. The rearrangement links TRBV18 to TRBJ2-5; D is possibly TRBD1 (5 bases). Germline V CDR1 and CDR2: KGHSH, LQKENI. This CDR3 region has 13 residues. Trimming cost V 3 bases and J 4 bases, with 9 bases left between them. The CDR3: CASSPRQGETQYF. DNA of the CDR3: TGTGCCAGCTCACCTCGGCAGGGAGAGACCCAGTACTTC.

CDR3 in amino acids: CASSVGLAILLPDTQYF. The CDR3 nucleotides are TGTGCCAGCAGCGTAGGACTAGCGATCCTCCTTCCAGATACGCAGTATTTT. This chain connects TRBV9 to TRBJ2-3; 8 positions agree with TRBD2. The trim removed 0 bases at V and 4 bases at J, leaving 10 bases unmatched. The CDR3 covers 17 residues. Germline CDR1 reads SGDLS; CDR2 reads YYNGEE.

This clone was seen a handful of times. The CDR3 spells CSVRTGSRRQETQYF. The CDR3 bases are TGCAGCGTTCGAACAGGGTCCAGGAGGCAAGAGACCCAGTACTTC. The chain carries TRBV29-1 and TRBJ2-5, with a tentative D call TRBD1 (6 bases). The CDR3 loop spans 15 amino acids. Germline-derived CDR1 and CDR2 are SQVTM and ANQGSEA. V was shortened by 5 bases and J by 2 bases, with 18 bases between the two germline ends.

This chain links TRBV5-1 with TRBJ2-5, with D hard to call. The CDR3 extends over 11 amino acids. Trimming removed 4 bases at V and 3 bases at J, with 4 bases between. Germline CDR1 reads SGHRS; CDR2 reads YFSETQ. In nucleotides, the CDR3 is TGCGCCAGCAGCCCTGAAGAGACCCAGTACTTC. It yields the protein CASSPEETQYF.

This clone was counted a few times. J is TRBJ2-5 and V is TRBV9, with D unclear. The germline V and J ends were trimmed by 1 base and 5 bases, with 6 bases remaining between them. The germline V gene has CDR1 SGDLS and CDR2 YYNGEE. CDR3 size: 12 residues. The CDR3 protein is CASSVNGETQYF. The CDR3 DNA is TGTGCCAGCAGCGTAAACGGGGAGACCCAGTACTTC.

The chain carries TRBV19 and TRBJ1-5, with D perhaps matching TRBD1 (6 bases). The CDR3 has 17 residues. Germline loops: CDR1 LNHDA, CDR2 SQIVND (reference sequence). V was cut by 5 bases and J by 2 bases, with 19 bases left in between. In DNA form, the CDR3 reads TGTGCCAGTAGTGTTCTCCCCCAGGGGTCGGGCAATCAGCCCCAGCATTTT. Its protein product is CASSVLPQGSGNQPQHF.

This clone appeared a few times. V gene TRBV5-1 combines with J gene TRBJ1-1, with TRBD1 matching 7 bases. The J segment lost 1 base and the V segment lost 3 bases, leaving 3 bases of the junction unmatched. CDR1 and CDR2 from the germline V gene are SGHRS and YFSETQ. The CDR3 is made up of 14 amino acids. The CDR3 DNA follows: TGCGCCAGCAGCTCCGGGACAGCGAACACTGAAGCTTTCTTT. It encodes CASSSGTANTEAFF. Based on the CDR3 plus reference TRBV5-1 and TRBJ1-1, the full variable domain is KAGVTQTPRYLIKTRGQQVTLSCSPISGHRSVSWYQQTPGQGLQFLFEYFSETQRNKGNFPGRFSGRQFSNSRSEMNVSTLELGDSALYLCASSSGTANTEAFFGQGTRLTVV.

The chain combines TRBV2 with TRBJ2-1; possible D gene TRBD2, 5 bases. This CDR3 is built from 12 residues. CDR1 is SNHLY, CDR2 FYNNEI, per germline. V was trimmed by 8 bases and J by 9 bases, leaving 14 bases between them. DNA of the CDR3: TGTGCCAGCCAGGACTCGCACAGTGAGCAGTTCTTC. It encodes CASQDSHSEQFF.

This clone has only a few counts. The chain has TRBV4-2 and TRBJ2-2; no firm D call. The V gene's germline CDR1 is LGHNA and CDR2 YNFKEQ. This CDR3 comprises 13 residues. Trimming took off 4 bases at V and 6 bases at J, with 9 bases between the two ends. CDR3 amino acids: CASSRPPAGELFF. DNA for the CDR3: TGTGCCAGCAGCCGCCCGCCGGCCGGGGAGCTGTTTTTT.

The CDR3 loop is CASSLYGGGTGELFF. In DNA, the CDR3 is TGTGCCAGCAGCTTATACGGGGGGGGCACCGGGGAGCTGTTTTTT. The rearrangement links TRBV11-1 to TRBJ2-2; the match to TRBD2 covers 8 bases. CDR3 length equals 15 residues. The V and J ends lost 2 bases and 4 bases, in that order; junction bases with no gene match: 3. CDR1 SGHAT and CDR2 FQDESV come from the germline V gene (reference sequence).

The CDR3 DNA reads as TGTGCCAGCTCGCTGCAAGGAGGCACTGAAGCTTTCTTT. Protein product: CASSLQGGTEAFF. The chain carries TRBV18 and TRBJ1-1; no clear D. Trimming took 6 bases from V and 4 from J, leaving 12 bases between them. The CDR3 length is 13 residues. In germline, CDR1 is KGHSH, CDR2 LQKENI.